One sample yielded the 32 T cell receptor beta chains listed below, sequenced in a study of T cells in Graves' hyperthyroidism and ophthalmopathy. TCR beta CDR3 region amplification was performed from RNA transcripts. Researchers ran a first-round RT-PCR on the TCR CDR3 using the HTBI primer set. TCRdb passed the multiplex PCR reads through MiXCR, listing each CDR3 protein once. The sample has about 620,000 distinct CDR3 sequences; around 15% are singletons. The sequencing input was blood. The receptors come from a woman aged 25 to 39 with Graves' hyperthyroidism.

V gene TRBV29-1 combines with J gene TRBJ2-4; 8 bases agree with TRBD1. V shed 7 bases and J 0 bases; nucleotides not matched to a gene: 8. CDR1 and CDR2 (germline): SQVTM, ANQGSEA. The CDR3 extends over 15 amino acids. As DNA, the CDR3 is TGCAGCGCCAGACAGGGGCTTTTAGCCAAAAACATTCAGTACTTC. Translation gives CSARQGLLAKNIQYF.

There are a few counts of this clonotype. The rearrangement links TRBV20-1 to TRBJ2-1; 11 bases map to TRBD2. The V gene's germline CDR1 is DFQATT and CDR2 SNEGSKA (reference sequence). The CDR3 has 17 amino acids. V shed 2 bases and J 3 bases; nucleotides not matched to a gene: 9. The CDR3 nucleotides read TGCAGTGCTAGACGGCCGTCGACTAGCGGGGACTACAATGAGCAGTTCTTC. Translating it yields CSARRPSTSGDYNEQFF.

This clonotype was seen many times. The CDR3 DNA reads TGTGCCAGCAGCTCCGGCGCAGGAGTTAGAGAGCAGTACTTC. It translates to CASSSGAGVREQYF. The chain couples TRBV6-1 to TRBJ2-7; D remains unclear. The V end was cut by 6 bases, the J end by 7 bases, with 19 bases between. The germline V gene has CDR1 MNHNS and CDR2 SASEGT. This CDR3 region has 14 residues.

In its sample, this clonotype was seen many times. The V gene is TRBV28, the J gene TRBJ2-3; TRBD2 is a possible D gene (6 bases). CDR3 length equals 15 residues. Trimming removed 3 bases from V and 0 bases from J, with 10 bases in between. The germline V gene encodes CDR1 MDHEN and CDR2 SYDVKM. DNA of the CDR3: TGTGCCAGCAGTTTCGGGGGTGCTAGCACAGATACGCAGTATTTT. Translating gives CASSFGGASTDTQYF.

This clonotype has at least ten counts. The gene calls are TRBV11-2 and TRBJ2-7; tentatively, D is TRBD1 or TRBD2 (5 bases each). Germline CDR1 is SGHAT and CDR2 is FQNNGV. Trimming took off 3 bases at V and 2 bases at J, with 11 bases between the two ends. This CDR3 spans 14 amino acids. CDR3 protein: CASSLSRGAYEQYF. Here the CDR3 DNA reads TGTGCCAGCAGCTTGTCACGGGGCGCCTACGAGCAGTACTTC.

This clonotype has ten or more counts. The DNA of the CDR3 is TGTGCCTGGAGTGTTGGGGGGACCGGGGAGCTGTTTTTT. It encodes CAWSVGGTGELFF. The chain combines TRBV30 with TRBJ2-2, with D perhaps TRBD2 (6 bases). The length of the CDR3 is 13 residues. V shed 0 bases and J shed 5 bases, with 7 bases lying between them. Germline lookup yields CDR1 GTSNPN and CDR2 SVGIG (reference sequence).

This clonotype occurred many times. This chain joins TRBV5-5 and TRBJ2-1; tentatively, D is TRBD2 (6 bases). V dropped 7 bases and J dropped 6 bases, with 17 bases sitting between them. CDR1 is SGHKS, CDR2 YYEKEE, per germline (reference sequence). The CDR3 has 14 amino acids. DNA for the CDR3: TGTGCCAGCGGGGTTATGCGGGGCGTCAATGAGCAGTTCTTC. It is translated as CASGVMRGVNEQFF. The full variable domain, with the rest looked up from reference TRBV5-5 and TRBJ2-1, is DAGVTQSPTHLIKTRGQQVTLRCSPISGHKSVSWYQQVLGQGPQFIFQYYEKEERGRGNFPDRFSARQFPNYSSELNVNALLLGDSALYLCASGVMRGVNEQFFGPGTRLTVL.

Only one count was recorded for this clonotype. The chain carries TRBV5-1 and TRBJ1-1; D not certain. CDR3 length: 15 residues. The germline V and J ends were trimmed by 0 bases and 6 bases, with 15 bases remaining between them. In germline, CDR1 is SGHRS, CDR2 YFSETQ. In DNA form, the CDR3 reads TGCGCCAGCAGCTTGGAGGCACTCGTAGCCTCTGAAGCTTTCTTT. Its translation is CASSLEALVASEAFF.

The sample holds many counts of this clonotype. V gene TRBV28 combines with J gene TRBJ1-4; D not certain. Per germline, CDR1 MDHEN and CDR2 SYDVKM. V was pared by 2 bases and J by 7 bases, with 8 bases between. The CDR3 is 13 residues long. The DNA of the CDR3 is TGTGCCAGCAGTTTAATGGTTGGTGAAAAACTGTTTTTT. Translated, it gives CASSLMVGEKLFF.

This clonotype was recorded at least ten times. V and J are TRBV2 and TRBJ2-5; a weak D match, TRBD2 (5 bases). Germline CDR1 and CDR2: SNHLY and FYNNEI. This CDR3 is 13 amino acids long. V was trimmed by 8 bases and J by 2 bases, leaving 12 bases between them. The CDR3, as DNA: TGTGCCAGCGGACTCCTAACTCAAGAGACCCAGTACTTC. Its translation: CASGLLTQETQYF. Full variable domain (rest looked up from reference TRBV2 and TRBJ2-5): EPEVTQTPSHQVTQMGQEVILRCVPISNHLYFYWYRQILGQKVEFLVSFYNNEISEKSEIFDDQFSVERPDGSNFTLKIRSTKLEDSAMYFCASGLLTQETQYFGPGTRLLVL.

In its sample, this clonotype was seen many times. The V call is TRBV20-1, the J call TRBJ1-1, with D tentatively TRBD1 (5 bases). The CDR3 runs 14 residues. The V gene's germline CDR1 is DFQATT and CDR2 SNEGSKA (reference sequence). The V end lost 3 bases, the J end lost 3 bases, and 14 bases lay between the germline ends. As DNA, the CDR3 is TGCAGTGCTAGGGTCGGGGGACGGGACACTGAAGCTTTCTTT. It codes for CSARVGGRDTEAFF.

This sequence joins TRBV28 and TRBJ2-2; TRBD2 might be the D (6 bases). Germline CDR1 reads MDHEN; CDR2 reads SYDVKM. Trimming removed 6 bases at V and 4 bases at J, with 18 bases between. The CDR3 runs 16 residues. The CDR3 is CASSPTGTLTTGELFF. CDR3 bases: TGTGCCAGCAGCCCCACCGGGACTTTGACCACCGGGGAGCTGTTTTTT.

Of note for this clonotype: This may be a read error: a much more frequent sequence differs by one nucleotide. V and J are TRBV12-3 or TRBV12-4 and TRBJ1-2; 7 bases are shared with TRBD1. This CDR3 spans 14 amino acids. The CDR3 DNA reads TGTGCCAGCAGTCCTAGGAGGGACAGCTATGGCTACATCTTC. Translated, it gives CASSPRRDSYGYIF.

This clonotype was picked up a small number of times. V and J are TRBV9 and TRBJ2-4; TRBD1 matches 7 bases. The CDR3 is made up of 16 amino acids. The junction had 16 bases not matched to a gene; V was cut back by 4 bases and J by 9 bases. Germline lookup yields CDR1 SGDLS and CDR2 YYNGEE. Here the CDR3 DNA reads TGTGCCAGCAGCTCCCCCGCCGGGGACAGCAGGAGCATTCAGTACTTC. Protein sequence: CASSSPAGDSRSIQYF.

The chain links TRBV7-9 to TRBJ2-3, with D possibly matching TRBD2 (6 bases). Trimming stripped 8 bases from V and 0 bases from J, with 21 bases between. CDR1 and CDR2 (germline): SEHNR, FQNEAQ (reference sequence). The CDR3 loop spans 17 amino acids. CDR3 in DNA: TGTGCCAGCGAACCGCCGGGAGACTCAAATAGCACAGATACGCAGTATTTT. It encodes CASEPPGDSNSTDTQYF.

Concerning this clonotype: A read error may produce the germline difference seen at one junction end. This chain joins TRBV6-8 and TRBJ1-2; the D is unclear. Germline V gene lookup returns CDR1 MNHGY and CDR2 SAAAGT. This CDR3 comprises 13 residues. CDR3 loop: CTSIPSANYGYTF. The CDR3 nucleotides read TGTACCAGCATACCTTCAGCTAACTATGGCTACACCTTC.

This clonotype has more than one count but fewer than ten. This rearrangement joins TRBV20-1 to TRBJ2-7; 8 bases map to TRBD1. CDR3 length: 16 amino acids. Trimming cost V 0 bases and J 3 bases; bases outside gene matches: 10. CDR1 is DFQATT and CDR2 is SNEGSKA in the germline V gene (reference sequence). CDR3 nucleotide sequence: TGCAGTGCTAGAGATGTGTGGAACAGGGGGGTCTACGAGCAGTACTTC. Amino acids: CSARDVWNRGVYEQYF.

This clonotype was observed at least ten times. The rearrangement uses TRBV18 and TRBJ2-1; TRBD1 or TRBD2 may be the D gene (5 bases each). The V gene's germline CDR1 is KGHSH and CDR2 LQKENI. This CDR3 contains 14 residues. V lost 2 bases and J lost 8, with 13 bases in between. The CDR3 is CASSPIEGSHEQFF. The CDR3 bases are TGTGCCAGCTCACCAATAGAGGGGTCGCATGAGCAGTTCTTC.

V and J are TRBV19 and TRBJ1-2; 7 bases are a match to TRBD1. The V segment lost 4 bases and the J segment 1 base; nucleotides outside the gene matches: 6. The CDR3 loop spans 15 amino acids. Germline lookup yields CDR1 LNHDA and CDR2 SQIVND (reference sequence). The CDR3 coding sequence is TGTGCCAGTAGTACCGACAGGGATGATAACTATGGCTACACCTTC. This codes for CASSTDRDDNYGYTF.

This clonotype has ten or more counts. The chain is built from TRBV7-9 and TRBJ2-1, with 7 bases lining up with TRBD1. Unmatched junction bases numbered 7, after V lost 4 bases and J lost 7 bases. CDR3 length: 14 amino acids. Germline loops: CDR1 SEHNR, CDR2 FQNEAQ (reference sequence). The CDR3 nucleotides read TGTGCCAGCAGCTCCCACGACAGGGTAAATGAGCAGTTCTTC. Protein: CASSSHDRVNEQFF.

The sample holds many counts of this clonotype. The V gene is TRBV5-1, the J gene TRBJ2-2, with 11 bases that match TRBD2. V was pared by 4 bases and J by 7 bases, with 12 bases of the junction left unmatched. Germline V CDR1 and CDR2: SGHRS, YFSETQ. The CDR3 is 17 amino acids. The CDR3 nucleotides read TGCGCCAGCAGCCTCATCGGTACTAGCGGGAGCAGCGGGGAGCTGTTTTTT. Translating it yields CASSLIGTSGSSGELFF.

This clonotype was seen repeatedly, ten times or more. V gene TRBV28 combines with J gene TRBJ2-3; 8 bases align to TRBD2. After removal of 8 bases from V and 2 bases from J, the junction contained 3 bases not matched to a gene. CDR1 is MDHEN and CDR2 is SYDVKM in the germline V gene. The CDR3 spans 13 residues. CDR3 DNA: TGTGCCAGCCTTAGCGGGATCACAGATACGCAGTATTTT. Translating it yields CASLSGITDTQYF.

At least ten counts were recorded for this clonotype. This chain connects TRBV6-1 to TRBJ1-5, with D tentatively TRBD1 (6 bases). CDR1 and CDR2 (germline): MNHNS, SASEGT. Trimming shortened V by 8 bases and J by 4 bases, and 12 bases separated the two germline ends. There are 13 residues in the CDR3. The CDR3 is CASAGGLNQPQHF. The CDR3 nucleotides read TGTGCCAGCGCCGGGGGGCTAAATCAGCCCCAGCATTTT.

This clonotype has a handful of counts. The rearrangement joins TRBV29-1 to TRBJ2-2; D is possibly TRBD1 or TRBD2 (5 bases each). Deletions cut 4 bases from V and 7 bases from J, with 10 bases between. The CDR3 contains 12 residues. Germline V lookup: CDR1 SQVTM, CDR2 ANQGSEA. The CDR3 nucleotides are TGCAGCGTTGCTGGGACCCTCGGGGAGCTGTTTTTT. The encoded protein is CSVAGTLGELFF.

This clonotype was seen many times. The CDR3 is CAWSAGLNYEQYF. CDR3 nucleotides: TGTGCCTGGAGTGCGGGACTTAACTACGAGCAGTACTTC. J is TRBJ2-7 and V is TRBV30; TRBD2 might be the D (6 bases). V lost 1 base to trimming and J lost 3 bases, with 10 bases between them. This CDR3 has 13 residues. Germline V CDR1 and CDR2: GTSNPN, SVGIG (reference sequence).

The CDR3 DNA is TGTGCCAGCAGTTTAATCTCTTCCACCGGGGAGCTGTTTTTT. It specifies CASSLISSTGELFF. V and J are TRBV28 and TRBJ2-2; the D is unclear. This CDR3 region has 14 residues. Looked up from germline, CDR1 is MDHEN and CDR2 is SYDVKM. V was trimmed by 2 bases and J by 4 bases, leaving 8 bases between them.

About this clonotype: Sequence at one end of the junction differs from germline and may be a read error. This chain links TRBV6-2 or TRBV6-3 with TRBJ2-6; perhaps TRBD1 as D (6 bases). The CDR3 has 20 amino acids. CDR1 is MNHEY, CDR2 SVGEGT, per germline. The CDR3, as DNA: TGTGCCAGCAGTTACGCGATAGGGACACCGAATCACTCTGGGGCCAACGTCCTGACCTTC. It translates to CASSYAIGTPNHSGANVLTF.

This clonotype showed up many times. This chain uses TRBV13 with TRBJ2-7; D uncertain. This CDR3 is 11 amino acids long. The V gene's germline CDR1 is PRHDT and CDR2 FYEKMQ (reference sequence). Between the trimmed V and J ends, which lost 2 bases and 7 bases, there was a span of 6 bases. The DNA for the CDR3 is TGTGCCAGCAGCTTAATCGGTGAGCAGTACTTC. Translation gives CASSLIGEQYF.

This clonotype has ten or more counts. V is TRBV6-2 or TRBV6-3 and J is TRBJ2-7, with 8 bases aligning to TRBD1. Trimming removed 0 bases from V and 2 bases from J; junction bases left unmatched: 9. The CDR3 covers 17 residues. Germline CDR1 reads MNHEY; CDR2 reads SVGEGT. The CDR3 protein is CASSYSSRTGTPYEQYF. DNA of the CDR3: TGTGCCAGCAGTTACTCGAGTAGGACAGGGACTCCCTACGAGCAGTACTTC.

This clonotype was seen at least ten times. This sequence joins TRBV11-2 and TRBJ2-7, with 12 nucleotides matching TRBD2. J was trimmed by 6 bases and V by 1 base; bases with no gene match: 4. This CDR3 spans 15 amino acids. Germline assignment: CDR1 SGHAT and CDR2 FQNNGV. The DNA of the CDR3 is TGTGCCAGCAGCTTAGGACTAGCGGGAGCCGCCGAGCAGTACTTC. Its translation is CASSLGLAGAAEQYF.

This clonotype came up many times. The chain joins TRBV20-1 to TRBJ1-3; no definite D call. Germline values: CDR1 DFQATT, CDR2 SNEGSKA (reference sequence). The CDR3 extends over 16 amino acids. V lost 0 bases, J lost 4 bases, and 16 bases lay in between. The CDR3 reads CSARELGQPRGNTIYF. Here the CDR3 DNA reads TGCAGTGCTAGAGAATTAGGGCAGCCTAGGGGAAACACCATATATTTT.

V gene TRBV28 combines with J gene TRBJ2-5; no firm D call. The CDR3 spans 14 residues. The V end lost 1 base, the J end lost 5 bases, and 11 bases lay between the germline ends. From germline, CDR1 is MDHEN and CDR2 SYDVKM. Here the CDR3 DNA reads TGTGCCAGCAGTTTATTTGGGGTTGGCGAGACCCAGTACTTC. Its translation: CASSLFGVGETQYF.